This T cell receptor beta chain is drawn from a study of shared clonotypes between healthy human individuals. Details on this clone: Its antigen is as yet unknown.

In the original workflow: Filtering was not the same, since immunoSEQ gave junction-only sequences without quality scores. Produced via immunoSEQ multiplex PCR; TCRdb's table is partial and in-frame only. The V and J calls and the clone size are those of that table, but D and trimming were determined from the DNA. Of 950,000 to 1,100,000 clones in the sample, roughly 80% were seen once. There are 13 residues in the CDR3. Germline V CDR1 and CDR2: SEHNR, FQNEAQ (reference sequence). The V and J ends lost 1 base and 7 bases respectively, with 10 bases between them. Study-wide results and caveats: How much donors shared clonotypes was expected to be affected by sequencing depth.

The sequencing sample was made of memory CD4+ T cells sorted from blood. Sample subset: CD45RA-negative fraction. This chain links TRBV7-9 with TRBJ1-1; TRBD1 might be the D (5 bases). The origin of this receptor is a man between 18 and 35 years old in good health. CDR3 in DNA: TGTGCCAGCAGCTTAGTGGGGCAGAGTGAAGCTTTCTTT. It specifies CASSLVGQSEAFF. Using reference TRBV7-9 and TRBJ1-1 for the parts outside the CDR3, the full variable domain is DTGVSQNPRHKITKRGQNVTFRCDPISEHNRLYWYRQTLGQGPEFLTYFQNEAQLEKSRLLSDRFSAERPKGSFSTLEIQRTEQGDSAMYLCASSLVGQSEAFFGQGTRLTVV.